The 27 T cell receptor beta chains reported below all come from one sample, sequenced in a study of molecular identifiers for immune sequencing clone quantification. One entry per CDR3 protein, called by TCRdb with MiXCR from the PCR reads. The repertoire holds 300,000 to 350,000 distinct CDR3 sequences, with about 21% as singletons. Sequences were obtained from naive CD8+ T cells from blood, with Jurkat cell RNA spiked in. Subset noted: FACS-sorted CD8+CD4-CCR7+CD45RA+ naive T cells. The receptors shown here come from a human donor in good health. Some libraries in this study had Jurkat cell RNA spiked in.

This clonotype was seen at least ten times. This sequence joins TRBV7-2 and TRBJ2-1; D is possibly TRBD2 (5 bases). CDR1 is SGHTA, CDR2 FQGNSA, per germline. V was cut by 3 bases and J by 4 bases, with 13 bases left in between. CDR3 length equals 15 residues. DNA for the CDR3: TGTGCCAGCAGCTTTCTCGGAGGAACATACAATGAGCAGTTCTTC. It encodes CASSFLGGTYNEQFF.

This clonotype was recorded at least ten times. The chain employs TRBV19 and TRBJ1-1, with D maybe TRBD1 (5 bases). Germline V gene lookup returns CDR1 LNHDA and CDR2 SQIVND (reference sequence). Trimming removed 8 bases from V and 4 bases from J, with 11 bases in between. The CDR3 runs to 12 residues. The CDR3, as DNA: TGTGCCAGTGGGGCGGGAGTCACTGAAGCTTTCTTT. Its translation: CASGAGVTEAFF.

The CDR3: CSASGFWGPRSTTDTQYF. The CDR3 DNA is TGCAGTGCTAGCGGTTTTTGGGGGCCCCGCTCCACCACAGATACGCAGTATTTT. The gene calls are TRBV20-1 and TRBJ2-3, with a weak D call TRBD1 (6 bases). The CDR3 is 18 residues long. The germline V gene encodes CDR1 DFQATT and CDR2 SNEGSKA (reference sequence). V was trimmed by 3 bases and J by 2 bases, leaving 24 bases between them.

With respect to this clonotype: One base away lies a much larger clone, so this may be a sequencing read error. Because it lacks the conserved phenylalanine or tryptophan at the end, this CDR3 is likely a read error. The chain links TRBV10-2 to TRBJ1-5; D ambiguous. This CDR3 has 12 amino acids. The germline V gene encodes CDR1 WSHSY and CDR2 SAAADI. V gave up 4 bases and J gave up 1 base, with 2 bases separating them. This CDR3 reads CASSVSNQPQHS. The CDR3 region has the DNA TGCGCCAGCAGTGTAAGCAATCAGCCCCAGCATTCT.

This clonotype was picked up many times. The chain employs TRBV20-1 and TRBJ2-3; either TRBD1 or TRBD2 may fit D (5 bases each). Germline lookup yields CDR1 DFQATT and CDR2 SNEGSKA (reference sequence). The V end lost 5 bases, the J end lost 1 base, and 16 bases lay between the germline ends. This CDR3 comprises 15 residues. The CDR3 bases are TGCAGTGCTCCGGGGCGAGATCTGCGCACAGATACGCAGTATTTT. Translation gives CSAPGRDLRTDTQYF.

The V and J genes are TRBV11-2 and TRBJ1-2, with 8 bases matching TRBD1. Germline V CDR1 and CDR2: SGHAT, FQNNGV. After removal of 5 bases from V and 9 bases from J, the junction contained 5 bases not matched to a gene. The CDR3 length is 12 residues. CDR3 in DNA: TGTGCCAGCAGCATGGACAGGGTTCGCTACACCTTC. Its translation is CASSMDRVRYTF.

This clonotype was observed many times. The chain uses TRBV21-1 and TRBJ2-7; the listed D gene, TRBD1, was not tested against the DNA. TRBV21-1 corresponds to a pseudogene. This CDR3 has 13 residues. CDR3 coding DNA: TGTGCCAGCAGCAATGATAGGGGCCACGAGCAGTACTTC. This sequence encodes CASSNDRGHEQYF.

The gene calls are TRBV12-5 and TRBJ1-3, with unresolved D. V lost 5 bases to trimming and J lost 1 base, with 21 bases between them. CDR3 length equals 18 residues. CDR1 and CDR2 from the germline V gene are LGHNT and FRNRAP. The CDR3 here is CASGLTDLGAGSGNTIYF. The CDR3, as DNA: TGTGCTAGTGGTCTCACCGACTTAGGTGCGGGGTCTGGAAACACCATATATTTT.

The table lists this clonotype with many counts. The gene calls are TRBV7-9 and TRBJ2-7; D gene ambiguous. The germline V gene has CDR1 SEHNR and CDR2 FQNEAQ (reference sequence). This CDR3 has 12 amino acids. Trimming cost V 2 bases and J 5 bases, with 7 bases left between them. The CDR3 loop is CASSLYQDEQYF. The CDR3 region has the DNA TGTGCCAGCAGCTTATACCAGGACGAGCAGTACTTC.

Remarks on this clonotype: The conserved final phenylalanine or tryptophan is absent from the CDR3, which likely points to a read error. The V gene is TRBV7-6, the J gene TRBJ1-5; no reliable D call. V was pared by 1 base and J by 3 bases, with 4 bases between. This CDR3 region has 13 residues. In germline, CDR1 is SGHVS, CDR2 FNYEAQ. This CDR3 is CASSLGINQPQHL. In DNA, the CDR3 is TGTGCCAGCAGCTTAGGGATCAATCAGCCCCAGCATCTT.

This clonotype was picked up many times. The chain uses TRBV12-3 or TRBV12-4 and TRBJ2-2; possibly TRBD1 or TRBD2 for D (5 bases each). There are 15 residues in the CDR3. Trimming cost V 10 bases and J 0 bases, with 15 bases left between them. CDR3 sequence: CAIPAQGANTGELFF. The CDR3 DNA follows: TGTGCCATACCCGCCCAGGGAGCGAACACCGGGGAGCTGTTTTTT.

With regard to this clonotype: This may come from a read error, since a much larger clone is one base off. The gene calls are TRBV29-1 and TRBJ2-3; 9 nucleotides match TRBD1. V trimming: 5 bases; J trimming: 8 bases; junction bases outside the gene matches: 11. Germline loops: CDR1 SQVTM, CDR2 ANQGSEA. The CDR3 spans 14 residues. The CDR3 loop is CSVTGTGSSGTQYF. The CDR3 DNA reads as TGCAGCGTTACCGGGACAGGGTCGTCGGGTACGCAGTATTTT.

V and J are TRBV11-2 and TRBJ2-1; D is uncertain. This CDR3 contains 14 residues. CDR1 and CDR2 from the germline V gene are SGHAT and FQNNGV. V lost 8 bases and J lost 10, with 21 bases in between. The CDR3 reads CASCVAHRPAEQFF. DNA for the CDR3: TGTGCCAGCTGCGTAGCCCACAGACCTGCCGAGCAGTTCTTC.

This clonotype was detected ten times or more. The rearrangement joins TRBV2 to TRBJ1-1, with TRBD1 matching 8 bases. This CDR3 region has 17 residues. J lost 6 bases, V lost 3 bases, and 15 bases had no gene match. The germline V gene encodes CDR1 SNHLY and CDR2 FYNNEI. In DNA, the CDR3 is TGTGCCAGCAGTGATATTTACCGTCAGGGGGCAGGGGCTGAAGCTTTCTTT. Its translation is CASSDIYRQGAGAEAFF. Supplemented by reference TRBV2 and TRBJ1-1, the full variable domain reads EPEVTQTPSHQVTQMGQEVILRCVPISNHLYFYWYRQILGQKVEFLVSFYNNEISEKSEIFDDQFSVERPDGSNFTLKIRSTKLEDSAMYFCASSDIYRQGAGAEAFFGQGTRLTVV.

This clonotype was seen repeatedly, ten times or more. The V and J genes are TRBV6-6 and TRBJ1-5; tentatively, D is TRBD1 (6 bases). This CDR3 region has 14 residues. V was pared by 5 bases and J by 4 bases, with 12 bases between. The germline gives CDR1 MNHNY, CDR2 SVGAGI (reference sequence). CDR3 in amino acids: CASSPDSDNQPQHF. CDR3 nucleotides: TGTGCCAGCAGTCCGGACAGTGATAATCAGCCCCAGCATTTT.

CDR3 DNA: TGTGCCAGCAGCCAAGGTGGAGTTCAGTACTTC. The encoded protein is CASSQGGVQYF. The J gene is TRBJ2-4, the V gene TRBV3-1; D is ambiguous. Germline V CDR1 and CDR2: LGHDT, YNNKEL (reference sequence). The CDR3 runs 11 residues. The ends were cut back, 1 base at V and 11 bases at J, with 6 bases in the middle.

The gene calls are TRBV28 and TRBJ1-1; no definite D call. Per the germline V gene, CDR1 is MDHEN and CDR2 is SYDVKM. This CDR3 has 13 amino acids. V lost 1 base, J lost 7 bases, and 10 bases lay in between. CDR3 nucleotide sequence: TGTGCCAGCAGTTTATCAGGAGAGAGTGAAGCTTTCTTT. Its translation: CASSLSGESEAFF.

To note about this clonotype: One junction end disagrees with the germline gene, perhaps due to a read error. V gene TRBV7-9 combines with J gene TRBJ1-4; TRBD1 aligns across 8 bases. The CDR3 spans 15 residues. CDR1 is SEHNR and CDR2 is FQNEAQ in the germline V gene (reference sequence). CDR3 amino acids: CASSLDRTGNEKLLF. The DNA for the CDR3 is TGTGCCAGCAGCTTAGACCGGACAGGGAATGAAAAACTGCTTTTT.

The chain recombines TRBV12-5 with TRBJ1-6, with unresolved D. The CDR3 sequence is 15 residues long. From germline, CDR1 is LGHNT and CDR2 FRNRAP. V lost 0 bases, J lost 11 bases, and 14 bases lay in between. CDR3 residues: CASGLVVPYGPPLHF. In nucleotides, the CDR3 is TGTGCTAGTGGTTTGGTTGTGCCCTACGGACCACCCCTCCACTTT.

Regarding this clonotype: A much bigger clone sits one base away, suggesting this may be a read error. It is likely a read error, because the conserved phenylalanine at the end of the CDR3 is missing. The rearrangement joins TRBV12-3 or TRBV12-4 to TRBJ1-1; no definite D call. Trimming stripped 4 bases from V and 0 bases from J, with 6 bases between. There are 13 residues in the CDR3. The CDR3 spells CASSYVMNTEAFS. The CDR3 nucleotides are TGTGCCAGCAGTTATGTAATGAACACTGAAGCTTTCTCT.

Ten or more counts support this clonotype. An end of the junction differs from the germline gene, which may be a read error. V gene TRBV7-7 combines with J gene TRBJ2-7; D gene ambiguous. CDR3 size: 14 residues. Germline V gene sequence: CDR1 SSHAT, CDR2 FNYEAQ (reference sequence). Here the CDR3 DNA reads TGTGCTAGCAGCCCTAGTCCCTCTCGTTACGAGCAGTACTTC. This codes for CASSPSPSRYEQYF. Full variable domain (remainder filled in from reference TRBV7-7 and TRBJ2-7): GAGVSQSPRYKVTKRGQDVTLRCDPISSHATLYWYQQALGQGPEFLTYFNYEAQPDKSGLPSDRFSAERPEGSISTLTIQRTEQRDSAMYRCASSPSPSRYEQYFGPGTRLTVT.

This clonotype was recorded at least ten times. V and J are TRBV7-6 and TRBJ2-7, with a tentative D call TRBD1 (5 bases). Germline CDR1 SGHVS, CDR2 FNYEAQ. The CDR3 spans 13 residues. V was pared by 0 bases and J by 9 bases, with 12 bases between. The CDR3 loop is CASSLAGPVGQYF. In DNA, the CDR3 is TGTGCCAGCAGCTTAGCGGGGCCGGTCGGGCAGTACTTC.

This clonotype turned up a few times. A much larger clone sits a single nucleotide away, making a read error possible. The chain recombines TRBV7-2 with TRBJ2-7; tentatively, D is TRBD2 (5 bases). Germline-derived CDR1 and CDR2 are SGHTA and FQGNSA. There are 14 residues in the CDR3. For the CDR3, the DNA is TGTGCCGGCAGCCAAGAAGTTAGCGCCTACGAGCAGTACTTC. Its translation is CAGSQEVSAYEQYF.

This clonotype showed up many times. V gene TRBV7-2 combines with J gene TRBJ1-6; TRBD1 is a possible D gene (5 bases). This CDR3 has 14 amino acids. The V gene lost 5 bases and the J gene lost 2 bases, with 7 bases spanning the gap. Germline assignment: CDR1 SGHTA and CDR2 FQGNSA. The CDR3 spells CASSQGPYNSPLHF. CDR3 nucleotides: TGTGCCAGCAGCCAGGGCCCCTATAATTCACCCCTCCACTTT.

This clonotype was picked up many times. CDR3 sequence reads: CSAPATSGIDTQYF. The CDR3 coding sequence is TGCAGTGCACCCGCTACATCAGGGATCGATACGCAGTATTTT. The V and J genes are TRBV20-1 and TRBJ2-3, with a weak D call TRBD1 (5 bases). CDR1 and CDR2 (germline): DFQATT, SNEGSKA (reference sequence). The CDR3 is 14 residues long. Trimming took 6 bases from V and 6 from J, leaving 19 bases between them.

This clonotype was seen more than once but under ten times. This chain links TRBV4-3 with TRBJ2-3; 7 bases map to TRBD2. With V trimmed by 4 bases and J by 4 bases, 11 bases remained unmatched. CDR1 is LGHNA, CDR2 YSLEER, per germline. The CDR3 runs 16 residues. In DNA, the CDR3 is TGCGCCAGCAGCCCAACTGGCGGGAGTGTCCCAGATACGCAGTATTTT. Translating it yields CASSPTGGSVPDTQYF.

The rearrangement joins TRBV19 to TRBJ2-6; D remains ambiguous. This CDR3 spans 17 amino acids. The germline V gene has CDR1 LNHDA and CDR2 SQIVND (reference sequence). V was cut by 5 bases and J by 1 base, with 15 bases left in between. The CDR3, as DNA: TGTGCCAGTAGTTACGGAGTGACGGTGTCTGGGGCCAACGTCCTGACTTTC. Translating it yields CASSYGVTVSGANVLTF.